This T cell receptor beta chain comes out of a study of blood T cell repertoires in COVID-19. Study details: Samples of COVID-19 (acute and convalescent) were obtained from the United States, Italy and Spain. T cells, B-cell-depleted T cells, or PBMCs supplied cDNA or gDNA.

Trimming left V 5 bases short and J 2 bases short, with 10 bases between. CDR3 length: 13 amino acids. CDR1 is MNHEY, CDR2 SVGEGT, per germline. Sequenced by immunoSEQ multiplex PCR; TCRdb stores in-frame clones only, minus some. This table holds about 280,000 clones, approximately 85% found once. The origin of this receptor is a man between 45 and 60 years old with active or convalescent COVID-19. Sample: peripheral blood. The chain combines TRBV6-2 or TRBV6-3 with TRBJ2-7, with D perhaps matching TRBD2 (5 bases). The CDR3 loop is CASSTSGAYEQYF. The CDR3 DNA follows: TGTGCCAGCAGTACTTCCGGGGCCTACGAGCAGTACTTC.